The entry that follows covers one TCR beta chain sequence. What it binds is unknown. Measured with immunoSEQ multiplex PCR; TCRdb has only the in-frame clones, and not every one. The table lists under 35,000 clones, more than 85% of them singletons. Germline loops: CDR1 MNHEY, CDR2 SMNVEV (reference sequence). The J segment lost 4 bases and the V segment lost 3 bases, leaving 10 bases of the junction unmatched. The CDR3 sequence is 17 residues long. These data belong to a study of T cells in localized non-small cell lung cancer. Overall study findings and caveats: Heterogeneity remains possible because sequencing was limited to only one tumor region. Longer survival (overall) was linked to higher T cell density in blood.

This specimen consisted of peripheral blood mononuclear cells, obtained before any cancer treatment. The gene calls are TRBV27 and TRBJ2-3, with 10 positions matching TRBD1. The receptor's source is a female donor older than 55 with stage II lung adenocarcinoma. The CDR3 loop is CASSFQGQGLQADTQYF. Written as DNA, the CDR3 is TGTGCCAGCAGTTTTCAGGGACAGGGGCTTCAGGCAGATACGCAGTATTTT.